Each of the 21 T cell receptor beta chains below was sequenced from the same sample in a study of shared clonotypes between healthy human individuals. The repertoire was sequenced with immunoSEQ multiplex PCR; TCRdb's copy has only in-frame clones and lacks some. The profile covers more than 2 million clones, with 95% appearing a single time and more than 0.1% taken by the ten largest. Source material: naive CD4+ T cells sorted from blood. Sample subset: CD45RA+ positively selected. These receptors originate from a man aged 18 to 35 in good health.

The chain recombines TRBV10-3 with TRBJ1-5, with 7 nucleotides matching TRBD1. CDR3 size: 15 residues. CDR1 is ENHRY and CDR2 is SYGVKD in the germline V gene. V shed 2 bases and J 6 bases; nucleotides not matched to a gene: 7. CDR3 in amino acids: CAISEGEGASQPQHF. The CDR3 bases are TGTGCCATCAGTGAGGGGGAGGGGGCAAGTCAGCCCCAGCATTTT.

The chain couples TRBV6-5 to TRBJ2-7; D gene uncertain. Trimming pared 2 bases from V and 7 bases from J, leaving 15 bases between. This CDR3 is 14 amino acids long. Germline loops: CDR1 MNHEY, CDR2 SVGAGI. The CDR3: CASSYDGVQREQYF. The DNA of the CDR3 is TGTGCCAGCAGTTACGACGGCGTGCAACGGGAGCAGTACTTC.

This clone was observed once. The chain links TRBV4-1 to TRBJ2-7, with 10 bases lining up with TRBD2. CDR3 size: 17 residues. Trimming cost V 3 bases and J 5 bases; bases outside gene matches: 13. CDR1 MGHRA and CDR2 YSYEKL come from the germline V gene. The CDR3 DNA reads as TGCGCCAGCAGCCATTTATTATTAACTAGCGGGATGCACGAGCAGTACTTC. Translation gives CASSHLLLTSGMHEQYF.

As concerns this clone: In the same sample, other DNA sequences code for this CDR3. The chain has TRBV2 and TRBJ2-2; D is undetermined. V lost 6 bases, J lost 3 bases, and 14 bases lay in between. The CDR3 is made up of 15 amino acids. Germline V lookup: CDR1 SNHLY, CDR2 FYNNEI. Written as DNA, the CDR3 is TGTGCCAGCAGCGCGAAAATGTGGGACACCGGGGAGCTGTTTTTT. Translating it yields CASSAKMWDTGELFF.

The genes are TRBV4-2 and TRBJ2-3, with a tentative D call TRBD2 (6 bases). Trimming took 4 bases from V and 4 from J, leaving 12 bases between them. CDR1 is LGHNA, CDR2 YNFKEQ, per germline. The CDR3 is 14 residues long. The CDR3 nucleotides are TGTGCCAGCAGCCGATCCCTAGCGTCAGATACGCAGTATTTT. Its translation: CASSRSLASDTQYF.

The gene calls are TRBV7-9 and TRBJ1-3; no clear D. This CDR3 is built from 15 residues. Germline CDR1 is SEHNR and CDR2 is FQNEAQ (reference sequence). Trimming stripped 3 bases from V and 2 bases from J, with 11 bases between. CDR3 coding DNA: TGTGCCAGCAGCTTGGATCCCGTTGCTGGAAACACCATATATTTT. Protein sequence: CASSLDPVAGNTIYF.

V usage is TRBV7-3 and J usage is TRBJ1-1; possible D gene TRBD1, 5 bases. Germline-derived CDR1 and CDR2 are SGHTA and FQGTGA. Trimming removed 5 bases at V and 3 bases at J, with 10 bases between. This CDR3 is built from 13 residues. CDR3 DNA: TGTGCCAGCAGCCGGGACGGTTACACTGAAGCTTTCTTT. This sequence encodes CASSRDGYTEAFF.

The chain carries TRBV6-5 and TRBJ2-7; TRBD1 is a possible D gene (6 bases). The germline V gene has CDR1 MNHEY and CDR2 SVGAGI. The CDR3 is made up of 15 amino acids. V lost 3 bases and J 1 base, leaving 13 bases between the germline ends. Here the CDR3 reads CASSYRDTGSYEQYF. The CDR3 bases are TGTGCCAGCAGTTATAGGGACACTGGGTCCTACGAGCAGTACTTC.

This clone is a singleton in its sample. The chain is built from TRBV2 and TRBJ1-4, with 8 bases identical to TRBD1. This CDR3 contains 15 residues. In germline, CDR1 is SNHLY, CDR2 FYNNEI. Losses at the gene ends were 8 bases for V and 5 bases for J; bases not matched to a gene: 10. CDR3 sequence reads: CASSIDRGRNEKLFF. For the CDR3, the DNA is TGTGCCAGCTCCATTGACAGGGGTAGAAATGAAAAACTGTTTTTT.

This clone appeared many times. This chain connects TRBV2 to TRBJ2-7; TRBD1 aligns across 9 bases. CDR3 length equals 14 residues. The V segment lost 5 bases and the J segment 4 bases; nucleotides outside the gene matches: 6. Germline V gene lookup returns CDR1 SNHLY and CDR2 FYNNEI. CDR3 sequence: CASSPGTGFYEQYF. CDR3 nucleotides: TGTGCCAGCAGTCCCGGGACAGGGTTTTACGAGCAGTACTTC.

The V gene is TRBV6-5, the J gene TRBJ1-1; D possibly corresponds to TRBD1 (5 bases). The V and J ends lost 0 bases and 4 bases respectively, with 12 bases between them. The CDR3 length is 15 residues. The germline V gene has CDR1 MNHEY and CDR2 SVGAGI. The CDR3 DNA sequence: TGTGCCAGCAGTTACTCGGGCAGGCAGGGCACTGAAGCTTTCTTT. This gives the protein CASSYSGRQGTEAFF.

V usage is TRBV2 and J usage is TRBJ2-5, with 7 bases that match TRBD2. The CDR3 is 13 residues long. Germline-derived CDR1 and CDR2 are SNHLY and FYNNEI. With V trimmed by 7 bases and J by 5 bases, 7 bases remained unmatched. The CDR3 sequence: CASTAGVAETQYF. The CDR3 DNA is TGTGCCAGCACTGCGGGAGTGGCGGAGACCCAGTACTTC.

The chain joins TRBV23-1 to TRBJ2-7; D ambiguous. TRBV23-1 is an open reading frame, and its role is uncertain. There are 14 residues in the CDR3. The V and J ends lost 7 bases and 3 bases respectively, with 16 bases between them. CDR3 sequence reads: CASTRAQRIYEQYF. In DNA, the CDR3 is TGCGCCAGCACCCGAGCACAACGGATCTACGAGCAGTACTTC.

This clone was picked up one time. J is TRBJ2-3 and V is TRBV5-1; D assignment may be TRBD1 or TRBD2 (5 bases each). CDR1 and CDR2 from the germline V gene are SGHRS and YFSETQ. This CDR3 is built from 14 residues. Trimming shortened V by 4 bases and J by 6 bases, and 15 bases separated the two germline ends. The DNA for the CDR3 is TGCGCCAGCAGCCCCGGACAAGAGGGGGATACGCAGTATTTT. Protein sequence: CASSPGQEGDTQYF.

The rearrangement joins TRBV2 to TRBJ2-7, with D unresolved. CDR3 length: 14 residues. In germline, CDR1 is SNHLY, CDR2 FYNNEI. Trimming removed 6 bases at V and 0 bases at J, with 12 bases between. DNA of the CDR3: TGTGCCAGCAGGGCCGAATTATCCTCCTACGAGCAGTACTTC. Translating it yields CASRAELSSYEQYF.

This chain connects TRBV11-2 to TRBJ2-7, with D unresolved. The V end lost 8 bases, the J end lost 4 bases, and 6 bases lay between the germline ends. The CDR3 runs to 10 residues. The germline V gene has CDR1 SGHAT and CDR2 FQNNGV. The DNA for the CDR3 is TGTGCCAGCGGAGATTACGAGCAGTACTTC. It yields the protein CASGDYEQYF.

DNA for the CDR3: TGTGCCTGGAGCTTGACCGGGACTAGCGGGAGAACCCACGAGCAGTACTTC. Protein: CAWSLTGTSGRTHEQYF. J is TRBJ2-7 and V is TRBV30; 14 bases line up with TRBD2. Per germline, CDR1 GTSNPN and CDR2 SVGIG (reference sequence). The CDR3 runs 17 residues. The trim removed 3 bases at V and 5 bases at J, leaving 12 bases unmatched.

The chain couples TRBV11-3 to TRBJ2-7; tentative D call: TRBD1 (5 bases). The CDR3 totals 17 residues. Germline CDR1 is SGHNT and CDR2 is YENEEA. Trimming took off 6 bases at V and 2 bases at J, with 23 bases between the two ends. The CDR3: CASSSNSGCQGAYEQYF. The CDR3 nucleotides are TGTGCCAGCAGTTCCAATAGTGGTTGTCAAGGGGCCTACGAGCAGTACTTC.

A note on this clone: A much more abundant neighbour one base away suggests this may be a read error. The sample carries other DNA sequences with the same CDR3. Here the CDR3 DNA reads TGTGCCAGTCGGGACAGGGGCTACGAGCAGTACTTC. Amino acid sequence: CASRDRGYEQYF. V usage is TRBV2 and J usage is TRBJ2-7; 10 nucleotides line up with TRBD1. V trimming: 9 bases; J trimming: 3 bases; junction bases outside the gene matches: 2. Per the germline V gene, CDR1 is SNHLY and CDR2 is FYNNEI. The CDR3 length is 12 residues.

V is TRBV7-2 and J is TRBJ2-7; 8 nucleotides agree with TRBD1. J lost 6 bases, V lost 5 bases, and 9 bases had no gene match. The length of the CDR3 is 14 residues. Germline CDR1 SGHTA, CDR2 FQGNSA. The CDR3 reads CASSVWTGLGEQYF. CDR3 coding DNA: TGTGCCAGCAGCGTATGGACAGGGCTGGGCGAGCAGTACTTC.

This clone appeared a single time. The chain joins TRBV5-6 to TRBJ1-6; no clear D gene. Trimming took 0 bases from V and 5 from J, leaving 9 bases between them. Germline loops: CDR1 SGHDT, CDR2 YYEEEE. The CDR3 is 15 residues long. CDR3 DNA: TGTGCCAGCAGCTTGGTAGGTCGGAATAATTCACCCCTCCACTTT. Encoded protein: CASSLVGRNNSPLHF.